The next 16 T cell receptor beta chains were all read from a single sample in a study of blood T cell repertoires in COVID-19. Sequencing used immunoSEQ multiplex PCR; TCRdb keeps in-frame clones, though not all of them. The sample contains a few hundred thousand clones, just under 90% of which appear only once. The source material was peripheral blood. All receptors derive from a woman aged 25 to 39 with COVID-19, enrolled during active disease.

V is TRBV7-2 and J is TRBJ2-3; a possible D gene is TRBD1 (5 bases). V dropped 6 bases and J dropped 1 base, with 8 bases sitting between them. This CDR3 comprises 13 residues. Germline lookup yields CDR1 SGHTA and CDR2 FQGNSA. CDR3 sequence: CASRKGRTDTQYF. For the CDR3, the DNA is TGTGCCAGCAGAAAGGGGCGCACAGATACGCAGTATTTT.

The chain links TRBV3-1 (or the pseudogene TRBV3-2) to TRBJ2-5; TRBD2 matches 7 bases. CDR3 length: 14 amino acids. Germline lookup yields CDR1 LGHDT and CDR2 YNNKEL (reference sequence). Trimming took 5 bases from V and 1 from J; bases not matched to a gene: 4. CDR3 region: CASSASGGQETQYF. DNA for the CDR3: TGTGCCAGCAGCGCTAGCGGAGGCCAAGAGACCCAGTACTTC.

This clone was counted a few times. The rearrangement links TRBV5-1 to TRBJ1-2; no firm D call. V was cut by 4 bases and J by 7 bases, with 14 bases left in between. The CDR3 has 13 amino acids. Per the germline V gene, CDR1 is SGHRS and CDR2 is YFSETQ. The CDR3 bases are TGCGCCAGCAGCCCCGAAATGGAGTTTGGCTACACCTTC. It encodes CASSPEMEFGYTF.

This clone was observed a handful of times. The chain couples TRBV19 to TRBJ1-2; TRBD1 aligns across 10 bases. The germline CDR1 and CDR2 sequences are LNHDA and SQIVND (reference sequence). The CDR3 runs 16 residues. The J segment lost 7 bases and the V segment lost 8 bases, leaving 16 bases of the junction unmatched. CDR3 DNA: TGTGCCAGTGATACCCTGGACAGGGGGTTCAATTTTGGCTACACCTTC. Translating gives CASDTLDRGFNFGYTF.

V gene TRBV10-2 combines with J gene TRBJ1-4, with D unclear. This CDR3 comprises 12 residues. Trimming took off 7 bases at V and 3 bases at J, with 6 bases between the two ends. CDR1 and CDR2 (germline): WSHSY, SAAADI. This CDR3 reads CASKRANEKLFF. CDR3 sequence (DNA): TGCGCCAGCAAACGGGCTAATGAAAAACTGTTTTTT.

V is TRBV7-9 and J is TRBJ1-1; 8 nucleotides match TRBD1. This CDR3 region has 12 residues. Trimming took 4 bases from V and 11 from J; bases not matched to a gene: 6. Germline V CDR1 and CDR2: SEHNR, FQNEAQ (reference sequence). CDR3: CASSYGQGRAFF. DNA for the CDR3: TGTGCCAGCAGCTACGGACAGGGTAGGGCTTTCTTT.

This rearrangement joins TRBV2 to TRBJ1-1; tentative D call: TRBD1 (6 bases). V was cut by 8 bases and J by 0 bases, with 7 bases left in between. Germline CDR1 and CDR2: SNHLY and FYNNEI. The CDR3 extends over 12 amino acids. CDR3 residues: CASDRLNTEAFF. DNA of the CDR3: TGTGCCAGCGACAGGCTGAACACTGAAGCTTTCTTT. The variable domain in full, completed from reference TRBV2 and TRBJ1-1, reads EPEVTQTPSHQVTQMGQEVILRCVPISNHLYFYWYRQILGQKVEFLVSFYNNEISEKSEIFDDQFSVERPDGSNFTLKIRSTKLEDSAMYFCASDRLNTEAFFGQGTRLTVV.

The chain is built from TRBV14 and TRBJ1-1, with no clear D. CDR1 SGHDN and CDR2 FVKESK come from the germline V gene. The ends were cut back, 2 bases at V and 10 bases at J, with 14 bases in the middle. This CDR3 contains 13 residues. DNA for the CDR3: TGTGCCAGCAGCCAAATAGGCCGGGGTGTAGCTTTCTTT. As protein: CASSQIGRGVAFF.

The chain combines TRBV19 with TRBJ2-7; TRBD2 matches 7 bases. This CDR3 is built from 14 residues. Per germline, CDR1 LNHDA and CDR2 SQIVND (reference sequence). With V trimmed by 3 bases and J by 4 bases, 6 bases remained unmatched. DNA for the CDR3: TGTGCCAGTAGTATGAGCGGGGTCCATTACGAGCAGTACTTC. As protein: CASSMSGVHYEQYF.

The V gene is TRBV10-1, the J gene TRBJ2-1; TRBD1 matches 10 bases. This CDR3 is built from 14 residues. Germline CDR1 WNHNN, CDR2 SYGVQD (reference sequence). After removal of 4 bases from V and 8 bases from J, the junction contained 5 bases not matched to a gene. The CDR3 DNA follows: TGCGCCAGCAGTGGGGGGACAGGGGTTCATGAGCAGTTCTTC. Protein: CASSGGTGVHEQFF.

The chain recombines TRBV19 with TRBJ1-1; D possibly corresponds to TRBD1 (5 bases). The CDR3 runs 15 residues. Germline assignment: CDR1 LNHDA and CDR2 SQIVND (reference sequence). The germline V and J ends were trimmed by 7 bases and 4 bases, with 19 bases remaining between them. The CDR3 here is CASNNPGTLTTEAFF. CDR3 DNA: TGTGCCAGTAATAATCCCGGGACTCTCACCACTGAAGCTTTCTTT.

CDR3 sequence: CASSPNTLQGYSGELFF. As DNA, the CDR3 is TGTGCCAGCAGTCCCAACACGTTGCAGGGGTATTCCGGGGAGCTGTTTTTT. The chain has TRBV6-6 and TRBJ2-2; maybe TRBD1 (6 bases). Germline CDR1 and CDR2: MNHNY and SVGAGI (reference sequence). Trimming shortened V by 5 bases and J by 6 bases, and 22 bases separated the two germline ends. The length of the CDR3 is 17 residues.

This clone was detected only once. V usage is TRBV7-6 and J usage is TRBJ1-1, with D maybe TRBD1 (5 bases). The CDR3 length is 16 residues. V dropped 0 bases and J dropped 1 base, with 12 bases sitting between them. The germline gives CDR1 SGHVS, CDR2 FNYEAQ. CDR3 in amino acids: CASSLAGEGTNTEAFF. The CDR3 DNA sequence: TGTGCCAGCAGCTTAGCGGGGGAGGGTACGAACACTGAAGCTTTCTTT.

In DNA, the CDR3 is TGCAGCGTTATGACAGGGCCAACCTACGAGCAGTACTTC. Translating it yields CSVMTGPTYEQYF. The J gene is TRBJ2-7, the V gene TRBV29-1, with 7 bases matching TRBD1. CDR1 and CDR2 from the germline V gene are SQVTM and ANQGSEA. This CDR3 is built from 13 residues. Trimming at V came to 5 bases and at J to 2 bases, leaving 6 bases not matched to a gene.

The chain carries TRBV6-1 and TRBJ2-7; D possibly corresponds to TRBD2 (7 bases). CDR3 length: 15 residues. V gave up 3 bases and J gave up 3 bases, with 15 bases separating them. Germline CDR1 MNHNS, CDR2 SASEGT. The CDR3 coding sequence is TGTGCCAGCAGTGAGGGGGGGGCCCGCCGCTACGAGCAGTACTTC. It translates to CASSEGGARRYEQYF.

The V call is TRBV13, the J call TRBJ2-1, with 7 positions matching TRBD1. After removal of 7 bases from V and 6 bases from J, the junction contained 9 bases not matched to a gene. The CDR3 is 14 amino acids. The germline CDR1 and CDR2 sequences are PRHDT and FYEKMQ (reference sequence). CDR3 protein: CASNPGQHLNEQFF. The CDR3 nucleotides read TGTGCCAGCAACCCGGGACAGCACCTCAATGAGCAGTTCTTC.